The rows below give T cell receptor beta chains drawn from one sample of a study of T cells in Graves' hyperthyroidism and ophthalmopathy. TCRdb fed the multiplex PCR reads into MiXCR, producing one record per CDR3 protein. The sample has approximately 610,000 distinct CDR3 sequences; roughly 14% are singletons. Sequenced: blood. The receptors here all came from a woman aged 40 to 49 with Graves' ophthalmopathy. Both conserved end residues are part of each CDR3.

TRBV6-1	CASSDQGHPLHF
TRBV28	CASSLVGSYEQYF
TRBV2	CASSAVAGVWKQYF
TRBV12-3/TRBV12-4	CASTLYSGIGDEQYF
TRBV12-3/TRBV12-4	CASSPLDRGAQHF
TRBV24-1	CATSPMPGQGYSNQPQHF
TRBV9	CASSPLRTSSYEQYF
TRBV19	CASRSTLWGDSNQPQHF
TRBV14	CASSLNTLNTEAFF
TRBV24-1	CATSDSNSYEQYF
TRBV7-8	CASGGQGLEVLYF